This T cell receptor beta chain appears in the sequencing data of a study of blood T cell repertoires in COVID-19. Turning to the study itself: Collection of acute and convalescent COVID-19 samples took place in the United States, Italy and Spain. Sources were T cells, B-cell-depleted T cells, or PBMCs; the material itself was cDNA or gDNA.

Germline assignment: CDR1 SGHTA and CDR2 FQGNSA. The V end was cut by 4 bases, the J end by 7 bases, with 10 bases between. The CDR3 totals 13 residues. Per the original methods: Cell counts per sample came from amplifying reference gene primers. Measured with immunoSEQ multiplex PCR; TCRdb has only the in-frame clones, and not every one. For V, J and clone size, that table is used; D and trimming come from the DNA. The table includes about 190,000 clones, just under 85% detected once. This receptor was taken from a woman in her seventies with active or convalescent COVID-19. This chain connects TRBV7-2 to TRBJ2-2; D gene unclear. The source material was peripheral blood. The CDR3 DNA is TGTGCCAGCAGCTCTCTCACGGGCGGGGAGCTGTTTTTT. This sequence encodes CASSSLTGGELFF.